The source of this T cell receptor (beta chain) is a study of blood T cell repertoires in COVID-19. Whole-study context: Sites across the United States, Italy and Spain contributed samples from acute and convalescent COVID-19. T cells, B-cell-depleted T cells, or PBMCs provided the cDNA or gDNA that served as material.

V shed 2 bases, J shed 1 base, and the junction held 2 bases outside the gene matches. Germline V lookup: CDR1 SGHVS, CDR2 FNYEAQ. The CDR3 runs 15 residues. Original handling: By means of reference gene primer amplification, nucleated cell counts were estimated. Sequencing used immunoSEQ multiplex PCR; TCRdb keeps in-frame clones, though not all of them. D and trimming were read from the DNA, whereas the V and J calls and clone size are those reported in that table. The table records some 200,000 clones, around nine tenths of them present only once. The TCR was taken from a woman younger than 35 who had recovered from COVID-19. The chain joins TRBV7-6 to TRBJ2-5, with 9 bases fitting TRBD2. The sequencing input was peripheral blood. CDR3 residues: CASSLIAGAQETQYF. CDR3 DNA: TGTGCCAGCAGCTTAATAGCGGGGGCCCAAGAGACCCAGTACTTC.